This T cell receptor (beta chain) was captured in a study of blood T cell repertoires in COVID-19. Study at large: From the United States, Italy and Spain came samples of acute and convalescent COVID-19. PBMCs, B-cell-depleted T cells, or T cells were the source of the cDNA or gDNA that made up the material.

Trimming pared 1 base from V and 4 bases from J, leaving 9 bases between. Germline assignment: CDR1 MRHNA and CDR2 SNTAGT. The CDR3 is 14 residues long. In the study's own analysis: Using reference gene primer amplification, nucleated cell counts were estimated. The repertoire was sequenced with immunoSEQ multiplex PCR; TCRdb's copy has only in-frame clones and lacks some. The V and J calls and clone size are taken from that table; D and trimming were inferred from the DNA. Of under 250,000 clones listed, approximately 86% are singletons. The source material was peripheral blood. The chain is built from TRBV6-4 and TRBJ2-3, with D maybe TRBD1 (5 bases). The receptor was derived from a woman in her sixties who had recovered from COVID-19. The CDR3, as DNA: TGTGCCAGCAGTGACTACGGACAATCAGATACGCAGTATTTT. Its translation is CASSDYGQSDTQYF.